Below are 2 T cell receptor beta chains sequenced from a single sample in a study of technical replicates of blood from a handful of donors. TCRdb's table, derived via immunoSEQ multiplex PCR, lists solely in-frame clones and lacks some. This table has tens of thousands of clones, roughly 97% appearing once. The source material was T cells isolated from PBMCs. All receptors derive from a human donor in good health.

The chain carries TRBV7-7 and TRBJ2-7, with D perhaps TRBD2 (5 bases). The CDR3 consists of 14 residues. Germline CDR1 is SSHAT and CDR2 is FNYEAQ (reference sequence). CDR3 sequence reads: CARPGKRTGYEQYF. CDR3 DNA: TGTGCACGTCCGGGGAAGCGGACGGGATACGAGCAGTACTTC.

V and J are TRBV5-4 and TRBJ2-3; TRBD2 matches 13 bases. Germline lookup yields CDR1 SGHNT and CDR2 YYREEE (reference sequence). CDR3 length: 18 residues. The V and J ends lost 6 bases and 0 bases, in that order; junction bases with no gene match: 10. The CDR3 DNA follows: TGTGCCAGCAACAACCGGACTAGCGGGGGCCGAAGCACAGATACGCAGTATTTT. The encoded protein is CASNNRTSGGRSTDTQYF.